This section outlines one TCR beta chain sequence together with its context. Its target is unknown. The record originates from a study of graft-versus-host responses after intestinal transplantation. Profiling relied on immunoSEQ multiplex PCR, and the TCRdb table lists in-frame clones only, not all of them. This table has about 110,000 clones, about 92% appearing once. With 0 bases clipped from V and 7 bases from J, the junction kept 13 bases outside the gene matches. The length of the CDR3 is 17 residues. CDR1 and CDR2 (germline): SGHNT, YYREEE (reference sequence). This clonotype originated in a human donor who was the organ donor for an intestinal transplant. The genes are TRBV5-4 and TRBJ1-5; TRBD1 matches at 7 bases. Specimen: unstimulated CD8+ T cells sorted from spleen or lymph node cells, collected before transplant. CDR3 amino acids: CASSLVIKQGQDQPQHF. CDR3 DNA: TGTGCCAGCAGCTTGGTTATCAAACAGGGGCAGGACCAGCCCCAGCATTTT.